A selection of T cell receptor beta chains follows, all from one sample in a study of molecular identifiers for immune sequencing clone quantification. TCRdb analysed the PCR reads with MiXCR anew, one entry per CDR3 protein. The top ten clones hold roughly 7% of a sample with tens of thousands of distinct CDR3 sequences, approximately 17% of them seen once. Specimen: naive CD8+ T cells from blood, with Jurkat cell RNA spiked in. These receptors all come from a human donor in good health. Some libraries in this study had Jurkat cell RNA spiked in. The CDR3 runs from the conserved cysteine through the conserved F or W. A D gene is named only where the DNA matches it firmly. Part of the rows lack a size; the others show once, few, many or a class for expanded clones.

j_gene,v_gene,abundance,d_gene,CDR3nt,CDR3aa
TRBJ1-2,TRBV7-9,many,-,TGTGCCAGCAGCTTCTCCGCCGGGGGGGACTATGGCTACACCTTC,CASSFSAGGDYGYTF
TRBJ2-1,TRBV13,many,TRBD1,TGTGCCAGCAGCGCCGCCGGACAGGGCGGTCTAAACTTAAAGCAGTTCTTC,CASSAAGQGGLNLKQFF
TRBJ2-7,TRBV28,many,-,TGTGCCAGCAGTTTCGACATTTCCTACGAGCAGTACTTC,CASSFDISYEQYF
TRBJ1-5,TRBV7-2,many,-,TGTGCCAGCAGCTTAGAGTGGGAATGGGAGCCCCAGCATTTT,CASSLEWEWEPQHF
TRBJ2-7,TRBV27,many,-,TGTGCCAGCAGTCAGGGGTGGTCCTACGAGCAGTACTTC,CASSQGWSYEQYF
TRBJ2-1,TRBV4-1,many,TRBD2,TGCGCCAGCAGCCAAGCCGCGGGAGCGTCGGAGTTCTTC,CASSQAAGASEFF
TRBJ1-1,TRBV10-2,-,-,TGCGCCAGCAGTGATCCCTCGGGAGCTTTCTTT,CASSDPSGAFF
TRBJ2-5,TRBV7-8,many,TRBD2,TGTGCCAGCACCCCGACTAGCAGGGAGACCCAGTACTTC,CASTPTSRETQYF
TRBJ2-1,TRBV19,few,-,TGTGCCAGTAGTATTCTTTTCGGTACCTACAATGAGCAGTTCTTC,CASSILFGTYNEQFF
TRBJ2-3,TRBV27,many,TRBD1,TGTGCCAGCAGTCACTGGACAGGGACAGATACGCAGTATTTT,CASSHWTGTDTQYF
TRBJ2-7,TRBV11-2,few,-,TGTGCCAGCAGCTTGGAGGTCGCAGGGTTAGTGTACGAGCAGTACTTC,CASSLEVAGLVYEQYF
TRBJ2-7,TRBV20-1,few,TRBD2,TGCAGTGCTAGCGTGGTAGCGGGAACAACCTACGAGCAGTACTTC,CSASVVAGTTYEQYF
TRBJ2-7,TRBV4-3,many,-,TGCGCCAGCAGCCAAGAGGACGGGACCTACGAGCAGTACTTC,CASSQEDGTYEQYF
TRBJ2-1,TRBV6-2/TRBV6-3,medium-sized,-,TGTGCCAGCACAGATGGGGACGAGCAGTTCTTC,CASTDGDEQFF
TRBJ1-2,TRBV12-3/TRBV12-4,many,-,TGTGCCAGCAGTTTATGGCAGGGAGCAGATGGCTACACCTTC,CASSLWQGADGYTF
TRBJ2-1,TRBV10-3,many,-,TGTGCCATCAGTGACGCCCATGAGCAGTTCTTC,CAISDAHEQFF
TRBJ2-3,TRBV7-9,many,-,TGTGCCAGCAGCCAGGGACTCGCAGATACGCAGTATTTT,CASSQGLADTQYF
TRBJ2-2,TRBV29-1,many,-,TGCAGCGTTGAGAAGGGGACCGGGGAGCTGTTTTTT,CSVEKGTGELFF
TRBJ2-5,TRBV28,many,-,TGTGCCAGCAGGGGCGGCATGTACCAAGAGACCCAGTACTTC,CASRGGMYQETQYF
TRBJ2-7,TRBV5-6,many,TRBD2,TGTGCCAGCAGCTTGATGGCGGGAGTCACCAACGAGCAGTACTTC,CASSLMAGVTNEQYF
TRBJ2-2,TRBV9,many,-,TGTGCCAGCAGCCTTCAATCCGGGACTGTGAACACCGGGGAGCTGTTTTTT,CASSLQSGTVNTGELFF
TRBJ2-1,TRBV15,-,TRBD1,TGTGCCACCAACAGCCTCCCGGGACAGGGGTGGAATGAGCAGTTCTTC,CATNSLPGQGWNEQFF
TRBJ2-1,TRBV19,few,TRBD2,TGTGCCAGTAGAATAGCGGGAAGTATCGATGAGCAGTTCTTC,CASRIAGSIDEQFF
TRBJ2-7,TRBV5-5,few,-,TGTGCCAGCAGCTTAACGGATTCCTACGAGCAGTACTTC,CASSLTDSYEQYF
TRBJ2-7,TRBV7-8,many,-,TGTGCCAGCAGCTTAGGACAGCCCTCCTACGAGCAGTACTTC,CASSLGQPSYEQYF
TRBJ2-3,TRBV7-8,many,-,TGTGCCAGCAGCTGGACAGGACCGCGGGGCACGCAGTATTTT,CASSWTGPRGTQYF
TRBJ2-1,TRBV7-2,medium-sized,TRBD2,TGTGCCAGCAGCCGTAGCGGGGGGGAATACAATGAGCAGTTCTTC,CASSRSGGEYNEQFF
TRBJ1-1,TRBV2,-,-,TGTGCCAGCAGTGCTCCGACGGAGAACACTGAAGCTTTCTTT,CASSAPTENTEAFF
TRBJ2-7,TRBV29-1,few,-,TGCAGCGTTATCCTAGACTACGAGCAGTACTTC,CSVILDYEQYF